This T cell receptor beta chain was recovered during a study of CDR3 diversity in severe acne. In TCRdb, the PCR reads were re-called with MiXCR into one record per CDR3 protein. The sample has 89,000 or so distinct CDR3 sequences; roughly 52% are singletons. This CDR3 has 15 amino acids. Trimming stripped 5 bases from V and 2 bases from J, with 15 bases between. The germline CDR1 and CDR2 sequences are SGHAT and FQDESV (reference sequence). The chain couples TRBV11-1 to TRBJ2-5, with D unclear. This TCR came from a male donor in good health, serving as a control. What was sequenced was blood. Here the CDR3 DNA reads TGTGCCAGCAGCGCCAGACGGCGGATTCAAGAGACCCAGTACTTC. Amino acid sequence: CASSARRRIQETQYF.